Sequencing of this T cell receptor (beta chain) was carried out in a study of shared clonotypes between healthy human individuals (dated by TCRdb to the early 2020s). Background for the entire study: A couple of women and three men aged 18 to 49 years were included in the cohort. The study deeply sequenced blood TCR repertoires of five healthy adults to estimate repertoire size and the extent of clonotype sharing between individuals. Libraries were prepared and TCR repertoires were sequenced by different laboratories using diverse techniques, in order to increase sequencing depth and limit assay-specific biases. Leukapheresis yielded between about 0.9 and 9 billion PBMCs per donor. Results the study describes overall, beyond this receptor: Sampling was restricted to blood, and TCR repertoires in tissues likely differ from the TCR repertoires found in blood. The genetic and exposure-history diversity represented was limited by the small number of donors. Pairwise subsampling indicated that sequencing depth was expected to affect the degree of clonotype sharing among donors.

With respect to this clone: It lacks a known antigen. The sample holds no much larger clone one base away, and base qualities are not on file.

V loses 5 bases of germline sequence and J loses 0 bases, and the interval between the two ends is 8 bases. There are 14 amino acids in the CDR3, from cysteine to phenylalanine inclusive. Only the CDR3 part of the read is kept: 42 bases, read in frame from the first base. From the germline V gene (reference sequence), CDR1 is LNHDA and CDR2 is SQIVND. The donors were healthy, HIV-negative adults who had no recently reported acute infections or vaccinations. Every donor was a Caucasian adult living in Nashville, Tennessee, USA. For unsorted samples, 75 million to 90 million PBMCs were counted and genomic DNA was extracted with the QIAamp DNA Blood Mini kit. Blood was collected by leukapheresis, and PBMCs were isolated by Ficoll-Histopaque density gradient centrifugation and then cryopreserved in liquid nitrogen vapor phase. Using the deep immunoSEQ assay, TCR CDR3 regions were amplified from genomic DNA by multiplex PCR. For each cell subset, the extracted genomic DNA was distributed evenly across all wells of several immunoSEQ 96-well plates, and each plate served as one replicate. For unsorted PBMC, about 300 ng of genomic DNA, equivalent to around 30,000 T cell genomes, went into each replicate PCR. Unsorted PBMC genomic DNA was sequenced across ten immunoSEQ deep assay plates. The purified libraries were quantified using a Qubit 3.0 fluorometer, sized with a Bioanalyzer 2100, and then quantified again using the KAPA Library Quantification kit. A separate single-read 150-cycle Illumina NextSeq 550 flow cell was used to sequence each immunoSEQ 96-well plate. On the study's bioinformatics: Because the immunoSEQ output included only junctional sequences and no quality scores, the filtering could not be the same as the filtering used for full-length reads. Sequences were annotated with PyIR, a Python wrapper for IgBLAST v1.9, and V/J genes and CDR3 were assigned using IMGT germline references. Reads were removed for weak V/J assignments (E-value above 1e-6), missing CDR3, stop codons, out-of-frame junctions, or ambiguous translated residues. V3J clonotypes were defined by identical inferred V gene, J gene, and CDR3 amino acid sequence. Percentage overlap between repertoires was computed as shared unique clonotypes divided by the size of the smaller repertoire. RTK rarefaction, the Chao1 estimator, and Recon v2.1 estimates of unobserved clonotypes were used to assess repertoire richness. TCRdb holds this immuneACCESS table with in-frame rearrangements only. Some clones are missing; in checked studies, unresolved V genes explain under half, and the rest has no known cause. D and trimming come from the DNA, and the V and J calls and clone size come from that table. This sample has hundreds of thousands of clones in its table, and 70% to 80% of those were observed once. The biggest ten clones account for 13% of the sample.

The sample consisted of PBMCs. Here the chain combines TRBV19 and TRBJ1-5; the D gene remains uncertain. This receptor was taken from a woman aged 40 to 50 in good health. Some clones in this sample may be carry-over from other donors' samples. The CDR3: CASSDQSSNQPQHF. The sequenced DNA is TGTGCCAGTAGTGACCAGTCTAGCAATCAGCCCCAGCATTTT. With all but the CDR3 taken from the reference TRBV19 and TRBJ1-5 genes, the full variable domain is: DGGITQSPKYLFRKEGQNVTLSCEQNLNHDAMYWYRQDPGQGLRLIYYSQIVNDFQKGDIAEGYSVSREKKESFPLTVTSAQKNPTAFYLCASSDQSSNQPQHFGDGTRLSIL.